This TCR beta chain stems from a study of cytomegalovirus exposure and HLA in healthy donors (dated by TCRdb to 2016 to 2017). Background on the whole study: A later analysis indicated that the 110 or so validation repertoires were generated on the platform also employed for the 700 or so repertoires of the first cohort. To predict cytomegalovirus infection status, the study combined high-throughput TCR immunosequencing, statistical association of individual TCRs with disease status, and machine learning. The aim of the study was to test whether cataloging public T cell receptors could identify signatures of past pathogen exposure. Along with the roughly 670-subject first cohort, a separate validation cohort of 120 different subjects was used.

With respect to this clone: Its antigen specificity is not known. No clone much larger than this one lies a single base away; base qualities are absent.

The donors belonged to the validation cohort of over a hundred subjects, which was separate from the roughly 670-subject first cohort. Per the germline V gene, MNHNS is the CDR1 and SASEGT is the CDR2. V and J are trimmed by 6 bases and 3 bases, and the gene matches miss 8 bases of the junction. The CDR3 sequence holds 15 residues, the cysteine and phenylalanine included. Only the CDR3 DNA stays, 45 bases, in frame from base 1. The investigation overall reported the following: A few of the identified cytomegalovirus-associated TCR beta chains were confirmed in vitro to be specific for cytomegalovirus antigens. While some public TCRs were present in many individuals, most TCR sequences turned up only very rarely across donors. The validation cohort had no HLA typing available for a later analysis, so co-occurrence within that cohort was assessed over all 120 or so repertoires. Cytomegalovirus status was reported to be diagnosed by the classifier with high specificity and sensitivity in both the original and validation cohorts. In the study, 164 TCR beta chains were listed as associated with cytomegalovirus. It was suggested by the authors that the approach could potentially be generalized to other disease states and immunological phenotypes. Of the cluster scores, about 94% were above 0 in a later analysis, which found that TCRs clustered in the first cohort also tended to co-occur in the 120 validation repertoires.

To prepare the library, the immunoSEQ multiplex PCR assay was applied. The paper's processing steps were these. A statistical classification framework was developed to diagnose cytomegalovirus status using the catalog of TCR beta chain sequences. In its TCRdb copy, this immuneACCESS table keeps in-frame sequences only and misses some clones. Where compared with another copy, unresolved V genes explain less than half of these, and the others have no known cause. V and J calls and clone size are those listed in that table; D and trimming were worked out from the DNA. A total of about 82,000 clones appear in this sample, 95% of them only once. The ten largest clones capture 0.69% of the sample.

The receptor was derived from a young woman in good health and CMV-seronegative. Input material: PBMCs. The sequence links TRBV6-1 to TRBJ2-1, and TRBD1 matches 7 of the central bases. The CDR3 amino acid sequence is: CASSERQGHYNEQFF. The DNA sequence follows: TGTGCCAGCAGCGAACGACAGGGCCACTACAATGAGCAGTTCTTC.